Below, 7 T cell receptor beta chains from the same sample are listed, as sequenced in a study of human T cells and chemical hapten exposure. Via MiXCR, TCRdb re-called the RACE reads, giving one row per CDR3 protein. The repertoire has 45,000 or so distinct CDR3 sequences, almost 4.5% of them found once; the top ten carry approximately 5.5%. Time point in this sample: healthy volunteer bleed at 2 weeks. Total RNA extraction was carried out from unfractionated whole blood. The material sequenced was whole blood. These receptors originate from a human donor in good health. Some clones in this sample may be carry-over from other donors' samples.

The CDR3, as DNA: TGCGCCAGCAGTCCCCCGAAGGCAGGGATGAACACTGAAGCTTTCTTT. This gives the protein CASSPPKAGMNTEAFF. The chain recombines TRBV10-2 with TRBJ1-1; perhaps TRBD1 as D (5 bases). The V and J ends lost 5 bases and 0 bases respectively, with 16 bases between them. This CDR3 is built from 16 residues. The germline gives CDR1 WSHSY, CDR2 SAAADI.

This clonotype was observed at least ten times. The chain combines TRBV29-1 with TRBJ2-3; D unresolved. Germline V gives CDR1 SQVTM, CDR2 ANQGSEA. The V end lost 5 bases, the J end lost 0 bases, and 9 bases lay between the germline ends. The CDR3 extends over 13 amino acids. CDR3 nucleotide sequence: TGCAGCGTTACCAGGATTAGCACAGATACGCAGTATTTT. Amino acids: CSVTRISTDTQYF.

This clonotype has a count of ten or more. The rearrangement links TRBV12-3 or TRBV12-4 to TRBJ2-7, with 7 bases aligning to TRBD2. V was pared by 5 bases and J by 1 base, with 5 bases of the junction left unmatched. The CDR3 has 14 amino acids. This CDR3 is CASSRLAGSYEQYF. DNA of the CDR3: TGTGCCAGCAGTAGACTAGCTGGTTCCTACGAGCAGTACTTC.

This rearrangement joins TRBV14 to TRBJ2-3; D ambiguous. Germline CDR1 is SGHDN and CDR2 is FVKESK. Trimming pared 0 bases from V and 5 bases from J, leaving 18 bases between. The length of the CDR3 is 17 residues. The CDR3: CASSQDGGDILRDTQYF. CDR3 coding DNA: TGTGCCAGCAGCCAAGATGGTGGAGACATTCTTAGAGATACGCAGTATTTT.

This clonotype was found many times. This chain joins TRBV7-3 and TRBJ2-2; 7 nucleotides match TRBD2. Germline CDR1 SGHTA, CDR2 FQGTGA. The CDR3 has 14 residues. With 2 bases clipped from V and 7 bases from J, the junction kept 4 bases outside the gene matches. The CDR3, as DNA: TGTGCCAGCAGCTTAGCGGGAGTCGGCGGGGAGCTGTTTTTT. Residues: CASSLAGVGGELFF.

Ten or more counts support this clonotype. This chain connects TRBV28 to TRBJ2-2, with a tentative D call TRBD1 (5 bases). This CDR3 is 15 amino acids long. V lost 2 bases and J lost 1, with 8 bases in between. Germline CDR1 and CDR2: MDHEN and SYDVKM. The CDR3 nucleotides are TGTGCCAGCAGTTTAACAGGCCAGAACACCGGGGAGCTGTTTTTT. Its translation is CASSLTGQNTGELFF.

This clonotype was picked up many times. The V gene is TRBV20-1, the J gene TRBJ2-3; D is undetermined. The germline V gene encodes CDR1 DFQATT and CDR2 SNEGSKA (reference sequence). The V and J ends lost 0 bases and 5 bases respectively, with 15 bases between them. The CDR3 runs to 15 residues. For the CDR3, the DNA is TGCAGTGCTAGAGATCGGGTAAATTGGGGAGATACGCAGTATTTT. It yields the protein CSARDRVNWGDTQYF.